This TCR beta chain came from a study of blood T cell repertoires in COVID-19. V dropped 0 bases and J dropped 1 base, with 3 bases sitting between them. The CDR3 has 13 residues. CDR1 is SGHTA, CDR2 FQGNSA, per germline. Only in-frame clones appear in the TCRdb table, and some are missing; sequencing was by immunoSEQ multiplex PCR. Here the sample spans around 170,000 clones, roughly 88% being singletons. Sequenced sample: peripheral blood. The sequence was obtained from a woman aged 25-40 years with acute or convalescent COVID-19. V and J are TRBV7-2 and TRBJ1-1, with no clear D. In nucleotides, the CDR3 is TGTGCCAGCAGCTTAGCGAGGAACACTGAAGCTTTCTTT. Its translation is CASSLARNTEAFF. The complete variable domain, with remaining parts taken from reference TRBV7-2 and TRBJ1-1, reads GAGVSQSPSNKVTEKGKDVELRCDPISGHTALYWYRQSLGQGLEFLIYFQGNSAPDKSGLPSDRFSAERTGGSVSTLTIQRTQQEDSAVYLCASSLARNTEAFFGQGTRLTVV.